Reported below is one T cell receptor beta chain. This specimen comes from a study of blood T cell repertoires in COVID-19. Across 20 to 25 US areas, participants ranged in age from roughly 18 to 95 years. Self-reported history from a screening survey and questionnaire set each donor's cohort. The CDR3 contains 12 residues. Germline CDR1 is MNHEY and CDR2 is SMNVEV (reference sequence). The germline V and J ends were trimmed by 8 bases and 4 bases, with 11 bases remaining between them. Only in-frame clones appear in the TCRdb table, and some are missing; sequencing was by immunoSEQ multiplex PCR. The sample records 160,000 or so clones, around four fifths being singletons.

The chain employs TRBV27 and TRBJ2-5; no clear D gene. The source is a woman aged 50 to 65 who had recovered from COVID-19. Sequenced input: PBMCs or T cells enriched from blood (not recorded which). This CDR3 reads CASPFRGETQYF. In DNA form, the CDR3 reads TGTGCCAGCCCCTTTCGAGGAGAGACCCAGTACTTC.